The 23 T cell receptor beta chains below come from one sample, sequenced in a study of Graves' ophthalmopathy and Graves' hyperthyroidism. The authors amplified TCR beta CDR3 regions from RNA transcripts. HTBI primers were employed in first-round RT-PCR, then a second-round multiplex PCR followed. From the multiplex PCR reads, TCRdb called clonotypes with MiXCR, one entry per CDR3 protein. The table records roughly 400,000 distinct CDR3 sequences, about 15% of them present only once. Sequencing was done on a sample of peripheral blood. The source is an adult woman with stable Graves' hyperthyroidism.

For this clonotype: This sequence may be a read error, since a much larger clone differs from it by one base. The rearrangement joins TRBV19 to TRBJ2-5; no firm D call. Germline assignment: CDR1 LNHDA and CDR2 SQIVND (reference sequence). The CDR3 contains 13 residues. In DNA, the CDR3 is TGTGCCAGTAGTAGGTATAGAGAAGAGATCCAGTACTTC. Protein sequence: CASSRYREEIQYF.

The chain couples TRBV2 to TRBJ2-7; the D gene is possibly TRBD2 (6 bases). This CDR3 spans 15 amino acids. Germline-derived CDR1 and CDR2 are SNHLY and FYNNEI. Between the trimmed V and J ends, which lost 3 bases and 4 bases, there was a span of 16 bases. CDR3 nucleotide sequence: TGTGCCAGCAGTGATGTGTGGACTACCACGTACGAGCAGTACTTC. Its protein is CASSDVWTTTYEQYF.

This clonotype was seen repeatedly, ten times or more. In DNA form, the CDR3 reads TGCAGCGTTGAGAAGACAGGGCTGAACACTGAAGCTTTCTTT. This codes for CSVEKTGLNTEAFF. This chain uses TRBV29-1 with TRBJ1-1, with TRBD1 matching over 7 bases. V lost 3 bases, J lost 0 bases, and 4 bases stayed unmatched. The CDR3 is 14 amino acids. Germline CDR1 SQVTM, CDR2 ANQGSEA.

This clonotype was recorded many times. This chain connects TRBV19 to TRBJ1-5; possible D gene TRBD1, 6 bases. Deletions cut 3 bases from V and 0 bases from J, with 12 bases between. Germline V gene data show CDR1 as LNHDA and CDR2 as SQIVND (reference sequence). The CDR3 extends over 16 amino acids. Written as DNA, the CDR3 is TGTGCCAGTAGTATCTTGACAGGTTCTAGCAATCAGCCCCAGCATTTT. As protein: CASSILTGSSNQPQHF.

This clonotype has ten or more counts. V and J are TRBV5-1 and TRBJ2-4; D remains unclear. The CDR3 sequence is 16 residues long. Between the trimmed V and J ends, which lost 0 bases and 10 bases, there was a span of 20 bases. Germline lookup yields CDR1 SGHRS and CDR2 YFSETQ. CDR3 amino acids: CASSLGVGARPSIQYF. The CDR3 coding sequence is TGCGCCAGCAGCTTGGGCGTGGGCGCCAGACCCTCTATTCAGTACTTC.

This clonotype has ten or more counts. The chain recombines TRBV28 with TRBJ1-6; D is unclear. The CDR3 runs to 14 residues. Germline CDR1 is MDHEN and CDR2 is SYDVKM. The ends were cut back, 7 bases at V and 6 bases at J, with 13 bases in the middle. The CDR3 coding sequence is TGTGCCAGCACCCTACCTTGGTTTAATTCACCCCTCCACTTT. Residues: CASTLPWFNSPLHF.

This clonotype has at least ten counts. The genes are TRBV6-5 and TRBJ1-2; D gene ambiguous. CDR3 size: 13 residues. Per the germline V gene, CDR1 is MNHEY and CDR2 is SVGAGI. The V end was cut by 0 bases, the J end by 3 bases, with 5 bases between. The CDR3, as DNA: TGTGCCAGCAGTTACTCGACTTACTATGGCTACACCTTC. Its translation: CASSYSTYYGYTF.

The genes are TRBV14 and TRBJ1-1; a possible D gene is TRBD1 (5 bases). The V gene lost 6 bases and the J gene lost 3 bases, with 14 bases spanning the gap. The germline CDR1 and CDR2 sequences are SGHDN and FVKESK. The CDR3 consists of 14 residues. CDR3 in DNA: TGTGCCAGCAGTTTAGTAGGGGACGACACTGAAGCTTTCTTT. This codes for CASSLVGDDTEAFF.

This sequence joins TRBV11-2 and TRBJ2-2; D is possibly TRBD1 (5 bases). This CDR3 comprises 16 residues. CDR1 is SGHAT and CDR2 is FQNNGV in the germline V gene. V was clipped by 2 bases and J by 1 base, with 11 bases between them. CDR3: CASSLLSGLNTGELFF. CDR3 sequence (DNA): TGTGCCAGCAGCTTATTATCAGGGTTGAACACCGGGGAGCTGTTTTTT.

CDR3 DNA sequence: TGCAGCGTCTATCGGGCCAGGGGAGGAGAGCAGTACTTC. Translated: CSVYRARGGEQYF. This sequence joins TRBV29-1 and TRBJ2-7; D may be TRBD1 or TRBD2 (6 bases each). Per the germline V gene, CDR1 is SQVTM and CDR2 is ANQGSEA. The length of the CDR3 is 13 residues. Trimming removed 6 bases from V and 7 bases from J, with 19 bases in between.

The chain carries TRBV28 and TRBJ2-5; perhaps TRBD1 as D (6 bases). This CDR3 has 14 residues. Germline CDR1 is MDHEN and CDR2 is SYDVKM. V was cut by 3 bases and J by 4 bases, with 12 bases left in between. CDR3 bases: TGTGCCAGCAGTTTGAACGGACAGCGAGAGACCCAGTACTTC. As protein: CASSLNGQRETQYF.

This clonotype was counted a few times. The chain couples TRBV28 to TRBJ1-5; tentatively, D is TRBD1 (6 bases). V lost 6 bases to trimming and J lost 9 bases, with 18 bases between them. CDR1 and CDR2 from the germline V gene are MDHEN and SYDVKM. The CDR3 extends over 14 amino acids. The CDR3: CASRTWGARGPQHF. The DNA of the CDR3 is TGTGCCAGCAGAACTTGGGGGGCCCGGGGGCCCCAGCATTTT. Full variable domain (rest looked up from reference TRBV28 and TRBJ1-5): DVKVTQSSRYLVKRTGEKVFLECVQDMDHENMFWYRQDPGLGLRLIYFSYDVKMKEKGDIPEGYSVSREKKERFSLILESASTNQTSMYLCASRTWGARGPQHFGDGTRLSIL.

This clonotype has at least ten counts. The chain links TRBV28 to TRBJ2-7; weak D call: TRBD1 (5 bases). This CDR3 comprises 16 residues. The V gene's germline CDR1 is MDHEN and CDR2 SYDVKM. Between the trimmed V and J ends, which lost 2 bases and 3 bases, there was a span of 17 bases. The CDR3, as DNA: TGTGCCAGCAGTTTAGGGGCAAAGACTCAGAGCTACGAGCAGTACTTC. Its protein is CASSLGAKTQSYEQYF.

This clonotype was detected many times. The J gene is TRBJ2-7, the V gene TRBV28; a weak D match, TRBD2 (5 bases). CDR3 length equals 13 residues. CDR1 MDHEN and CDR2 SYDVKM come from the germline V gene. V was cut by 3 bases and J by 5 bases, with 11 bases left in between. In DNA, the CDR3 is TGTGCCAGCAGTTTCGGTAGCGCCGACGAGCAGTACTTC. Translating gives CASSFGSADEQYF. The entire variable domain, with the rest obtained from reference TRBV28 and TRBJ2-7, is as follows: DVKVTQSSRYLVKRTGEKVFLECVQDMDHENMFWYRQDPGLGLRLIYFSYDVKMKEKGDIPEGYSVSREKKERFSLILESASTNQTSMYLCASSFGSADEQYFGPGTRLTVT.

This clonotype showed up many times. This chain joins TRBV10-3 and TRBJ1-2; 9 bases are a match to TRBD1. The CDR3 extends over 12 amino acids. Germline CDR1 reads ENHRY; CDR2 reads SYGVKD. V shed 11 bases and J 2 bases; nucleotides not matched to a gene: 3. Here the CDR3 reads CAAGTGNYGYTF. CDR3 DNA: TGTGCCGCTGGGACAGGGAACTATGGCTACACCTTC.

The V gene is TRBV20-1, the J gene TRBJ2-5; D remains ambiguous. Trimming cost V 7 bases and J 4 bases, with 16 bases left between them. This CDR3 is built from 13 residues. Germline values: CDR1 DFQATT, CDR2 SNEGSKA (reference sequence). CDR3 loop: CSGSLDVTETQYF. The CDR3 bases are TGCAGTGGCAGCTTGGACGTAACAGAGACCCAGTACTTC.

At least ten counts were recorded for this clonotype. At one boundary the junction diverges from the germline segment, which might be a read error. In DNA form, the CDR3 reads TGTGCCGGCAGGCATAACACCCCCGGGGACACTGAAGCTTTCTTT. Translating gives CAGRHNTPGDTEAFF. This sequence joins TRBV12-3 or TRBV12-4 and TRBJ1-1; D gene uncertain. The CDR3 loop spans 15 amino acids.

This clonotype has at least ten counts. The rearrangement uses TRBV15 and TRBJ2-2; D not resolved. Germline CDR1 reads LNHNV; CDR2 reads YYDKDF (reference sequence). V lost 1 base to trimming and J lost 7 bases, with 13 bases between them. The CDR3 is made up of 15 amino acids. The CDR3 nucleotides read TGTGCCACCAGCAGAGGATCCGGAATAAACGGGGAGCTGTTTTTT. Its translation: CATSRGSGINGELFF.

This clonotype was observed at least ten times. The chain combines TRBV7-2 with TRBJ2-7; a weak D match, TRBD2 (6 bases). Per germline, CDR1 SGHTA and CDR2 FQGNSA. The CDR3 has 14 amino acids. Trimming pared 1 base from V and 5 bases from J, leaving 12 bases between. CDR3 sequence reads: CASSLVEGIHEQYF. The CDR3 nucleotides are TGTGCCAGCAGCTTAGTGGAGGGCATCCACGAGCAGTACTTC.

In its sample, this clonotype was seen many times. This chain uses TRBV6-1 with TRBJ1-5; no reliable D call. Trimming shortened V by 1 base and J by 5 bases, and 15 bases separated the two germline ends. The germline gives CDR1 MNHNS, CDR2 SASEGT. CDR3 length: 16 residues. The CDR3 DNA is TGTGCCAGCAGTGAAGTGGGTCTTCCGGAGGATCAGCCCCAGCATTTT. Translating it yields CASSEVGLPEDQPQHF.

The chain couples TRBV19 to TRBJ1-5, with D hard to call. Germline CDR1 and CDR2: LNHDA and SQIVND (reference sequence). V was clipped by 6 bases and J by 4 bases, with 7 bases between them. The CDR3 is 12 residues long. For the CDR3, the DNA is TGTGCCAGTAGGGCAGCTAATCAGCCCCAGCATTTT. It encodes CASRAANQPQHF.

This clonotype was seen repeatedly, ten times or more. The chain uses TRBV14 and TRBJ1-1; no clear D gene. This CDR3 contains 13 residues. Germline V gene lookup returns CDR1 SGHDN and CDR2 FVKESK. V was clipped by 1 base and J by 5 bases, with 8 bases between them. The CDR3 is CASSQGEYTEAFF. For the CDR3, the DNA is TGTGCCAGCAGCCAAGGTGAATATACTGAAGCTTTCTTT.

The chain recombines TRBV3-1 with TRBJ2-2, with no clear D. CDR1 is LGHDT and CDR2 is YNNKEL in the germline V gene (reference sequence). V lost 0 bases and J 8 bases, leaving 10 bases between the germline ends. This CDR3 contains 14 residues. This CDR3 reads CASSQDDASGELFF. CDR3 DNA sequence: TGTGCCAGCAGCCAAGATGACGCGTCAGGGGAGCTGTTTTTT.